The T cell receptor beta chain described here comes from a study of shared clonotypes between healthy human individuals. With respect to this clone: Its antigen is not identified.

The ends were cut back, 5 bases at V and 6 bases at J, with 13 bases in the middle. This CDR3 has 14 amino acids. The germline CDR1 and CDR2 sequences are MGHRA and YSYEKL. Study findings and constraints: Naive subsets generally had larger estimated richness than memory subsets.

Method: immunoSEQ multiplex PCR; TCRdb's copy keeps in-frame clones and lacks some. Here the sample spans millions of clones, 85% to 95% being singletons. Terminally differentiated effector memory CD45RA+ cells were excluded from the naive CD8 cells, which were CD45RO-negative and positively selected for CCR7. Each donor was a Caucasian adult residing in Nashville, Tennessee. This chain links TRBV4-1 with TRBJ1-4, with a tentative D call TRBD1 (6 bases). The source is a young man in good health. Sample: naive CD8+ T cells sorted from blood. CDR3 nucleotides: TGCGCCAGCAGCACCCCGGGACACGATGAAAAACTGTTTTTT. Its translation is CASSTPGHDEKLFF.